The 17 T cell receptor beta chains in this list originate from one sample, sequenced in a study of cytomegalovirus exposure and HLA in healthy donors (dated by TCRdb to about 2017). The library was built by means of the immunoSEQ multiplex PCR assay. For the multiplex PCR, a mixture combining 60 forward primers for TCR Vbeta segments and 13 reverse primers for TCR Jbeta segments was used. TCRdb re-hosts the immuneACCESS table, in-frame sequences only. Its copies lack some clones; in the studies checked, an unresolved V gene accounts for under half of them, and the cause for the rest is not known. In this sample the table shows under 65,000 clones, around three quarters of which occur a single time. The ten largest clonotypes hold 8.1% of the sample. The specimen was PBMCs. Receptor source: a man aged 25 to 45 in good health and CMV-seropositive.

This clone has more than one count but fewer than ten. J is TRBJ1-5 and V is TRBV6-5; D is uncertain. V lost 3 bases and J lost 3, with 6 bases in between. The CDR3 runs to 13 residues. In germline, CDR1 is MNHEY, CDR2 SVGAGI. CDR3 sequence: CASSYTNNQPQHF. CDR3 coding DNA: TGTGCCAGCAGTTATACAAACAATCAGCCCCAGCATTTT.

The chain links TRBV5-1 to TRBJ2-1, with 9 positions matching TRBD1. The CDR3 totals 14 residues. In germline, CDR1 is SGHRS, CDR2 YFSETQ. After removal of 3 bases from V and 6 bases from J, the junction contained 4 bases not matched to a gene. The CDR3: CASSSMDRGNEQFF. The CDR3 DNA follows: TGCGCCAGCAGCTCGATGGACAGGGGCAATGAGCAGTTCTTC.

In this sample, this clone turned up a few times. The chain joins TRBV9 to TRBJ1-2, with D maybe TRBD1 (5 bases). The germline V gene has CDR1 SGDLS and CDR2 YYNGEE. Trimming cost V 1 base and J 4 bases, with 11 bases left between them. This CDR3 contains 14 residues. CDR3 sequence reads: CASSVQGTGYGYTF. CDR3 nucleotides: TGTGCCAGCAGCGTACAGGGAACAGGCTATGGCTACACCTTC.

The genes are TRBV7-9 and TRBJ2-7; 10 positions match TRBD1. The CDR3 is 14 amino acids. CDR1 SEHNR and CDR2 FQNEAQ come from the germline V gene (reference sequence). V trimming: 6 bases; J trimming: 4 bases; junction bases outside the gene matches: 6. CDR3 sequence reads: CASRWGQGIYEQYF. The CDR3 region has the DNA TGTGCCAGCAGGTGGGGACAGGGGATATACGAGCAGTACTTC.

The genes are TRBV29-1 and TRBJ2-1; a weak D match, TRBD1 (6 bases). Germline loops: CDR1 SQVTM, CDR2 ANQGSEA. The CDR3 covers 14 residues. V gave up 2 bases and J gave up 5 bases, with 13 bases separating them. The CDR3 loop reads CSVESYQGNNEQFF. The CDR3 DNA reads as TGCAGCGTTGAATCGTACCAGGGGAACAATGAGCAGTTCTTC.

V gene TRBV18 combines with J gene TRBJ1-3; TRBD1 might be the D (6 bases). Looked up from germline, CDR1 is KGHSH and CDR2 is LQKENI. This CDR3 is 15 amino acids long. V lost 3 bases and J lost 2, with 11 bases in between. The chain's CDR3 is CASSPYREAGNTIYF. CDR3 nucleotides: TGTGCCAGCTCACCGTACAGGGAAGCTGGAAACACCATATATTTT.

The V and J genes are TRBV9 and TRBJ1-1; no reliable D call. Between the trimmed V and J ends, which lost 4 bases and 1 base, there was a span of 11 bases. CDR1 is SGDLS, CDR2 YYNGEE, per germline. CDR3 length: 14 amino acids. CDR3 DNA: TGTGCCAGCAGCCCCTCCGGTCGGAACACTGAAGCTTTCTTT. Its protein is CASSPSGRNTEAFF.

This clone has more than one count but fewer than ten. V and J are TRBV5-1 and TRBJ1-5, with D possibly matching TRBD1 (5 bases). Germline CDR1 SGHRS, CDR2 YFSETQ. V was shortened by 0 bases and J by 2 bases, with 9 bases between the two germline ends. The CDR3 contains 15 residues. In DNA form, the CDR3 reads TGCGCCAGCAGCTTGGACGGGGGGGGCAATCAGCCCCAGCATTTT. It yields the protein CASSLDGGGNQPQHF.

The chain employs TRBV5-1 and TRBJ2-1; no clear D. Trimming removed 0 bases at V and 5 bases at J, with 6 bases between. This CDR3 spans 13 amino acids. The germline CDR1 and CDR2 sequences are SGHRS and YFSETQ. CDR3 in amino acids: CASSLVYNNEQFF. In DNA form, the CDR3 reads TGCGCCAGCAGCTTGGTATACAACAATGAGCAGTTCTTC.

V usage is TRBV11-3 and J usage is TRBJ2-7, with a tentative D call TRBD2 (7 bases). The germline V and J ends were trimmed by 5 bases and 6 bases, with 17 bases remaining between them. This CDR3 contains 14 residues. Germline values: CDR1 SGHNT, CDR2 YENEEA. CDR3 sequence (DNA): TGTGCCAGCAGCGTGGGACCCGCGGGGGCCGAGCAGTACTTC. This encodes CASSVGPAGAEQYF.

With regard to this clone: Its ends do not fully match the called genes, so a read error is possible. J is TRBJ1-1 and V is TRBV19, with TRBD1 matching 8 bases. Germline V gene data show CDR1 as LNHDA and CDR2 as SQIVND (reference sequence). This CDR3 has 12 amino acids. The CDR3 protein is CASSFGTGDVIF. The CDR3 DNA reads TGTGCCAGTAGTTTCGGGACAGGCGACGTGATCTTT.

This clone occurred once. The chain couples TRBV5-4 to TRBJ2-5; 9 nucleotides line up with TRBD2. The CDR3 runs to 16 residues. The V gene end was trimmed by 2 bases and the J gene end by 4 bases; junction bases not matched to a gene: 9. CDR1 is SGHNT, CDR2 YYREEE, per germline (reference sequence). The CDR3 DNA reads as TGTGCCAGCAGCTTCCCTAGCGGGGTAGACGGAGAGACCCAGTACTTC. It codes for CASSFPSGVDGETQYF. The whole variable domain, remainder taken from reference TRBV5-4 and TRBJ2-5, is ETGVTQSPTHLIKTRGQQVTLRCSSQSGHNTVSWYQQALGQGPQFIFQYYREEENGRGNFPPRFSGLQFPNYSSELNVNALELDDSALYLCASSFPSGVDGETQYFGPGTRLLVL.

CDR3 region: CASSAPRGGRTDTQYF. The CDR3 nucleotides are TGTGCCAGCAGTGCCCCGAGGGGGGGCAGGACAGATACGCAGTATTTT. This rearrangement joins TRBV28 to TRBJ2-3; D perhaps matches TRBD2 (7 bases). V dropped 5 bases and J dropped 3 bases, with 18 bases sitting between them. The germline V gene has CDR1 MDHEN and CDR2 SYDVKM. This CDR3 comprises 16 residues.

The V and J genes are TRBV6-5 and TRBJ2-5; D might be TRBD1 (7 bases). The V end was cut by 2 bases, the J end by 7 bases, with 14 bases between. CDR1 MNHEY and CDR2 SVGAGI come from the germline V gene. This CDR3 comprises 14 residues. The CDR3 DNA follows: TGTGCCAGCAGTTACCTCGGGACAGCGGGGACCCAGTACTTC. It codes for CASSYLGTAGTQYF.

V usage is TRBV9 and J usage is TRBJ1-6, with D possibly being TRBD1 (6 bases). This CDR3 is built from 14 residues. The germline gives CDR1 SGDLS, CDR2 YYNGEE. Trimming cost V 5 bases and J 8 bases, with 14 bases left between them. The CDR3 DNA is TGTGCCAGCAGTCGGGGGGCAGGGGATTCACCCCTCCACTTT. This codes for CASSRGAGDSPLHF.

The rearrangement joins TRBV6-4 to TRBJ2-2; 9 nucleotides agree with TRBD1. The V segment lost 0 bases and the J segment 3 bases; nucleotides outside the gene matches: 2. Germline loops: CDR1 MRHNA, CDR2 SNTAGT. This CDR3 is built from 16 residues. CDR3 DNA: TGTGCCAGCAGTGACTCGGGACAGGGTCACACCGGGGAGCTGTTTTTT. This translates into CASSDSGQGHTGELFF.

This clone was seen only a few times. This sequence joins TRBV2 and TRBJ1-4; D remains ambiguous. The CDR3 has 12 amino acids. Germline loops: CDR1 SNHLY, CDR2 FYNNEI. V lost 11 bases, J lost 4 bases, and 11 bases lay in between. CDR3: CAGGVFNEKLFF. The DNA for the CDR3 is TGTGCCGGCGGAGTGTTTAATGAAAAACTGTTTTTT.